The rows below give T cell receptor beta chains drawn from one sample of a study of shared clonotypes between healthy human individuals. Libraries were prepared by immunoSEQ multiplex PCR; TCRdb keeps only in-frame clonotypes and omits some of them. The profile shows 1.5 million to 2.5 million clones, less than 95% of them singletons. The source material was naive CD8+ T cells sorted from blood. The receptors stem from a man between 18 and 29 years old in good health. Each CDR3 is given with its conserved first and last residue. The D gene is left open where the match is weak. Size tells how often a clone was seen (once, few, many) or the class of an expanded clone, and some rows leave it out.

>TRBJ2-1|TRBD1|15|TRBV6-5|NA
CASSYFQGAGNEQFF
TGTGCCAGCAGTTACTTTCAGGGGGCAGGCAATGAGCAGTTCTTC
>TRBJ2-5|NA|13|TRBV30|NA
CAWSVQDFETQYF
TGTGCCTGGAGTGTACAAGATTTTGAGACCCAGTACTTC
>TRBJ1-5|NA|14|TRBV7-8|NA
CASSFEGGNQPQHF
TGTGCCAGCAGCTTCGAGGGAGGCAATCAGCCCCAGCATTTT
>TRBJ2-7|TRBD1|15|TRBV2|NA
CASRKQGMRQYEQYF
TGTGCCAGCAGGAAACAGGGGATGCGGCAATACGAGCAGTACTTC
>TRBJ2-5|TRBD2|15|TRBV6-1|NA
CASSFSGGREETQYF
TGTGCCAGCAGTTTTAGCGGGGGGAGGGAAGAGACCCAGTACTTC
>TRBJ2-1|NA|14|TRBV30|once
CAWSVGAGYNEQFF
TGTGCCTGGAGTGTAGGGGCAGGGTACAATGAGCAGTTCTTC
>TRBJ2-2|TRBD2|18|TRBV29-1|once
CSVGTSGGSLLSTGELFF
TGCAGCGTGGGGACTAGCGGGGGGAGTCTTTTAAGCACCGGGGAGCTGTTTTTT
>TRBJ1-1|NA|13|TRBV28|NA
CASSIQLNLEAFF
TGTGCCAGCAGTATCCAACTTAACCTTGAAGCTTTCTTT
>TRBJ2-7|NA|14|TRBV27|NA
CASSLSQEAYEQYF
TGTGCCAGCAGTTTATCCCAGGAGGCCTACGAGCAGTACTTC
>TRBJ1-2|NA|13|TRBV6-1|NA
CAAGEGVVYGYTF
TGTGCCGCCGGGGAAGGGGTCGTCTATGGCTACACCTTC
>TRBJ1-2|NA|11|TRBV29-1|once
CSVVTLYGCTF
TGCAGCGTTGTGACCCTCTATGGCTGCACCTTC
>TRBJ1-1|NA|14|TRBV15|NA
CATSPRTVGTEAFF
TGTGCCACCAGCCCTAGGACCGTGGGCACTGAAGCTTTCTTT
>TRBJ2-2|NA|13|TRBV9|NA
CASSSGDTGELFF
TGTGCCAGCAGCTCAGGGGACACCGGGGAGCTGTTTTTT
>TRBJ2-7|TRBD2|15|TRBV7-9|NA
CASSSTSGSSYEQYF
TGTGCCAGCAGCTCCACTAGCGGGAGCTCCTACGAGCAGTACTTC
>TRBJ2-1|TRBD2|15|TRBV4-3|NA
CASSHSPGLANPPFF
TGCGCCAGCAGCCACAGCCCGGGACTAGCTAACCCCCCCTTCTTC
>TRBJ1-5|NA|17|TRBV19|NA
CASSSPFSWGANQPQHF
TGTGCCAGTAGTTCCCCGTTCAGCTGGGGGGCTAATCAGCCCCAGCATTTT
>TRBJ1-2|TRBD1|12|TRBV29-1|NA
CSVDGDRGGDTF
TGCAGCGTTGATGGAGACAGGGGAGGGGACACCTTC
>TRBJ2-3|NA|16|TRBV19|NA
CASSIRLGQGTDTQYF
TGTGCCAGTAGTATCAGGTTAGGGCAGGGGACAGATACGCAGTATTTT
>TRBJ2-7|TRBD1|15|TRBV6-6|NA
CASSLLGTASYEQYF
TGTGCCAGCAGCCTACTGGGGACAGCTTCCTACGAGCAGTACTTC
>TRBJ1-5|NA|17|TRBV6-1|NA
CASSERLVTQSNQPQHF
TGTGCCAGCAGTGAAAGGCTGGTGACGCAGAGCAATCAGCCCCAGCATTTT